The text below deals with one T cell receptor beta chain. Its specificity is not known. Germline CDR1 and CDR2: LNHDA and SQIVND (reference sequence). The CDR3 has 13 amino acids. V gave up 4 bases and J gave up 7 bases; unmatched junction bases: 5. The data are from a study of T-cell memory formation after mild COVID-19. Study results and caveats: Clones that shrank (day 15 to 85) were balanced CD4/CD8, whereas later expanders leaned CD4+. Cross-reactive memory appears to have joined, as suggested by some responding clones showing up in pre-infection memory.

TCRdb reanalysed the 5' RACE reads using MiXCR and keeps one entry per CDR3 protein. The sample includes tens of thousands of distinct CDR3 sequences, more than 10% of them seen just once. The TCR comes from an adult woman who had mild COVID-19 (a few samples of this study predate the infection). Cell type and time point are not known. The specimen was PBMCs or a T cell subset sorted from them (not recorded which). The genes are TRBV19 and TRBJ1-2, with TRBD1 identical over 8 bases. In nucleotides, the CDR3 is TGTGCCAGTAGTACACGGACAGGGCCTGGCTACACCTTC. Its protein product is CASSTRTGPGYTF.